This is a list of T cell receptor beta chains from one sample in a study of T-cell memory formation after mild COVID-19. TCRdb re-called the 5' RACE reads through MiXCR, storing one row per CDR3 protein. Counted here are tens of thousands of distinct CDR3 sequences, 10% to 15% occurring once; the ten biggest clones make up about 25%. Sequencing was done on a sample of PBMCs or a T cell subset sorted from them (not recorded which). These receptors all stem from an adult woman who had mild COVID-19 (a few samples of this study predate the infection). Cell type and time point are not known. Each CDR3 is given with its conserved first and last residue. The order of the fields is CDR3 DNA, CDR3 protein, clone size, D gene, J gene, V gene. D genes are given only for firm matches. Only part of the rows carry a size: once, few, many, or a class if the clone is expanded.

DNA: TGTGCCAGCAGCCAAGTGGACAGGGGGAATGAAAAACTGTTTTTT; CDR3: CASSQVDRGNEKLFF; size: few; D: TRBD1; J: TRBJ1-4; V: TRBV14
DNA: TGTGCCAGCAGCTTAGTAGCAGGGACCTACGAGCAGTACTTC; CDR3: CASSLVAGTYEQYF; size: many; D: NA; J: TRBJ2-7; V: TRBV7-9
DNA: TGTGCCGGGCTGGGACCGTACACAGATACGCAGTATTTT; CDR3: CAGLGPYTDTQYF; size: many; D: NA; J: TRBJ2-3; V: TRBV5-4
DNA: TGTGCCAGCAGCCCCGGGACAGCCTACTACGAGCAGTACTTC; CDR3: CASSPGTAYYEQYF; size: NA; D: TRBD1; J: TRBJ2-7; V: TRBV5-5
DNA: TGTGCCAGCAGTTTATCTAGGGGCACTGAAGCTTTCTTT; CDR3: CASSLSRGTEAFF; size: NA; D: NA; J: TRBJ1-1; V: TRBV12-3/TRBV12-4
DNA: TGTGCCAGCAGCTCCCTAGCGGGGGCCGCTTTACAAGAGACCCAGTACTTC; CDR3: CASSSLAGAALQETQYF; size: NA; D: TRBD2; J: TRBJ2-5; V: TRBV7-6
DNA: TGTGCCAGCAAAGAGCTAGCGGGGGGTACAACTAGCACAGATACGCAGTATTTT; CDR3: CASKELAGGTTSTDTQYF; size: few; D: TRBD2; J: TRBJ2-3; V: TRBV7-6
DNA: TGCAGTGCTAGGCCGGGACAGGGGATTTACGAGCAGTACTTC; CDR3: CSARPGQGIYEQYF; size: many; D: TRBD1; J: TRBJ2-7; V: TRBV20-1
DNA: TGCAGTGCTAGGGGACAGGGGTGGAATGAGCAGTTCTTC; CDR3: CSARGQGWNEQFF; size: NA; D: TRBD1; J: TRBJ2-1; V: TRBV20-1
DNA: TGTGCCAGCAGACGGGCCGGGAACACTGAAGCTTTCTTT; CDR3: CASRRAGNTEAFF; size: few; D: NA; J: TRBJ1-1; V: TRBV6-2/TRBV6-3
DNA: TGCAGCGTTGAAGATACAGGTAATGAGCAGTTCTTC; CDR3: CSVEDTGNEQFF; size: NA; D: NA; J: TRBJ2-1; V: TRBV29-1
DNA: TGCGCCAGCAGCTTACCACATTTAGCGGATAGCACAGATACGCAGTATTTT; CDR3: CASSLPHLADSTDTQYF; size: few; D: NA; J: TRBJ2-3; V: TRBV5-1
DNA: TGTGCCAGCAGCTTCTTGGGACAGCCGAACACCGGGGAGCTGTTTTTT; CDR3: CASSFLGQPNTGELFF; size: many; D: TRBD1; J: TRBJ2-2; V: TRBV7-9
DNA: TGTGCCAGCAGCCCCTCCCGGGGTAAATCCTACGAGCAGTACTTC; CDR3: CASSPSRGKSYEQYF; size: NA; D: NA; J: TRBJ2-7; V: TRBV7-9
DNA: TGTGCCACCAGTGGAGGGGGGGAAGAAACTGAAGCTTTCTTT; CDR3: CATSGGGEETEAFF; size: NA; D: NA; J: TRBJ1-1; V: TRBV24-1
DNA: TGCAGCGTTAAAGGGGGGATAACAGAACTCTACGAGCAGTACTTC; CDR3: CSVKGGITELYEQYF; size: NA; D: NA; J: TRBJ2-7; V: TRBV29-1
DNA: TGTGCCACCAGCCTCCGACAGGTCTCCTACGAGCAGTACTTC; CDR3: CATSLRQVSYEQYF; size: few; D: NA; J: TRBJ2-7; V: TRBV15
DNA: TGTGCCAGCAGACCCGGACAGGGGGCTTCCGAGCAGTACTTC; CDR3: CASRPGQGASEQYF; size: few; D: TRBD1; J: TRBJ2-7; V: TRBV7-2
DNA: TGTGCCAGTATGGCCAAAGCGGGAGTGACAGATACGCAGTATTTT; CDR3: CASMAKAGVTDTQYF; size: NA; D: TRBD2; J: TRBJ2-3; V: TRBV19
DNA: TGTGCCACCAGTGATTTTACTCAGGATCAGCCCCAGCATTTT; CDR3: CATSDFTQDQPQHF; size: NA; D: NA; J: TRBJ1-5; V: TRBV24-1
DNA: TGTGCCAGCAGCCAAGACGGGGCTAGTGGGGATGAGCAGTTCTTC; CDR3: CASSQDGASGDEQFF; size: few; D: NA; J: TRBJ2-1; V: TRBV3-1
DNA: TGTGCCAGCAGCCAAGAGGACAGGGGCCGGTACATTCAGTACTTC; CDR3: CASSQEDRGRYIQYF; size: many; D: TRBD1; J: TRBJ2-4; V: TRBV3-1
DNA: TGCGCCAGCAGCTTTGAGGGGCTGCACGAGCAGTACTTC; CDR3: CASSFEGLHEQYF; size: few; D: NA; J: TRBJ2-7; V: TRBV5-1
DNA: TGCAGCGTTGAACGGGACAGTCACCATGGCTACACCTTC; CDR3: CSVERDSHHGYTF; size: NA; D: TRBD1; J: TRBJ1-2; V: TRBV29-1
DNA: TGTGCCAGCAGCTTAGCTGGGGGTGTGAGGTCCTACGAGCAGTACTTC; CDR3: CASSLAGGVRSYEQYF; size: few; D: NA; J: TRBJ2-7; V: TRBV7-9
DNA: TGTGCCAGCAGCCAAGACTCAGGTTTGGTAACAGGAAAAGCTTTCTTT; CDR3: CASSQDSGLVTGKAFF; size: few; D: NA; J: TRBJ1-1; V: TRBV3-1
DNA: TGTGCCAGCAGTGAAAGTTCGAATGAGCAGTTCTTC; CDR3: CASSESSNEQFF; size: NA; D: NA; J: TRBJ2-1; V: TRBV6-1
DNA: TGTGCCAGCAGTTTTTCGTTAGGCGGGGACCTCTTCGAGCAGTACTTC; CDR3: CASSFSLGGDLFEQYF; size: few; D: NA; J: TRBJ2-7; V: TRBV12-3/TRBV12-4
DNA: TGTGCCAGCAGTTACTGGGAGAGTGAGGATCAGCCCCAGCATTTT; CDR3: CASSYWESEDQPQHF; size: few; D: NA; J: TRBJ1-5; V: TRBV6-2/TRBV6-3
DNA: TGTGCCAGAAGCCGCTCAAGGTACGAGCAGTACTTC; CDR3: CARSRSRYEQYF; size: NA; D: NA; J: TRBJ2-7; V: TRBV13
DNA: TGCGCCAGCAGCCAAGATACGGGGGGGGGGAATGAGCAGTTCTTC; CDR3: CASSQDTGGGNEQFF; size: many; D: TRBD2; J: TRBJ2-1; V: TRBV4-3
DNA: TGTGCCAGCAGCTCATTAGCAAGGAGCACAGATACGCAGTATTTT; CDR3: CASSSLARSTDTQYF; size: large; D: NA; J: TRBJ2-3; V: TRBV7-3
DNA: TGTGCCAGCAGCCTCGACGGGTCCTACGAGCAGTACTTC; CDR3: CASSLDGSYEQYF; size: many; D: NA; J: TRBJ2-7; V: TRBV7-8
DNA: TGTGCCAGCAGCTTAGGCTGGAGCTCCTACGAGCAGTACTTC; CDR3: CASSLGWSSYEQYF; size: NA; D: NA; J: TRBJ2-7; V: TRBV13
DNA: TGTGCCAGCAGTTTATCGTTTTCGGGGTATGAGCAGTTCTTC; CDR3: CASSLSFSGYEQFF; size: NA; D: NA; J: TRBJ2-1; V: TRBV27
DNA: TGTGCCAGCAGCTTAGCGGGGACATCCCTTGGAGCTTTCTTT; CDR3: CASSLAGTSLGAFF; size: NA; D: NA; J: TRBJ1-1; V: TRBV11-2
DNA: TGTGCCAGCAGCCCGAGTTGGCTAGCGGGAGGAACCTCCTACGAGCAGTACTTC; CDR3: CASSPSWLAGGTSYEQYF; size: few; D: TRBD2; J: TRBJ2-7; V: TRBV11-2
DNA: TGTGCCAGCAGTGAGGGGACAGGTCGAACCTACGAGCAGTACTTC; CDR3: CASSEGTGRTYEQYF; size: NA; D: TRBD1; J: TRBJ2-7; V: TRBV6-1
DNA: TGTGCCACCAGCAGAGATATGGGGAGCAATCAGCCCCAGCATTTT; CDR3: CATSRDMGSNQPQHF; size: NA; D: NA; J: TRBJ1-5; V: TRBV15
DNA: TGTGCCAGCCGAGCTCAGTTCTTC; CDR3: CASRAQFF; size: few; D: NA; J: TRBJ2-1; V: TRBV12-3/TRBV12-4
DNA: TGTGCCAGCAGTCCGAGCGGGTGGGGGCAGAATCAGCCCCAGCATTTT; CDR3: CASSPSGWGQNQPQHF; size: NA; D: NA; J: TRBJ1-5; V: TRBV12-3/TRBV12-4